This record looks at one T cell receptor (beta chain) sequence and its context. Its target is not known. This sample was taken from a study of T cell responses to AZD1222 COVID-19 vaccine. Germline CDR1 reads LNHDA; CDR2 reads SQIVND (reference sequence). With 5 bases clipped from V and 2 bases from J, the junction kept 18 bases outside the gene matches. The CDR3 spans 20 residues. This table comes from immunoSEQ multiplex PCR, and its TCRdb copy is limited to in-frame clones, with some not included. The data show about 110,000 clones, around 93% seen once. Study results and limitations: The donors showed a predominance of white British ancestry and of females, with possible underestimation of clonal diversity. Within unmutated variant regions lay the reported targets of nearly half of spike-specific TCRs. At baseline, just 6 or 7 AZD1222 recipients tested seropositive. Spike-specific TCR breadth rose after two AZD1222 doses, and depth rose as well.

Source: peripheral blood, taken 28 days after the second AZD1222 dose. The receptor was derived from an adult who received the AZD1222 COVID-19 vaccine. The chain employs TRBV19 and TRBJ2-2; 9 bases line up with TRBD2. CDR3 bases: TGTGCCAGTAGTTTCTCGGCGTTTCTGCGGGGGGGCGGAAACACCGGGGAGCTGTTTTTT. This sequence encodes CASSFSAFLRGGGNTGELFF.